The present T cell receptor (beta chain) was sequenced within a study of T cells expressing NK-cell markers. Whole-study context: Most of the eight sequenced donors tested HCMV-seropositive; one tested seronegative. Study-wide results and caveats: Topping the CD3+CD56-NKG2C+ fraction as well were these clonotypes, in a few donors. Each of roughly 6 donors carried dominant NKG2C+ clonotypes accounting for roughly 1.0-7.5% of CD8+ T cells.

As the method of synthesis, 5'RACE template switching with UMIs yielded TCR beta cDNA. TCRdb reprocessed the 5' RACE reads, with one entry per CDR3 protein and no DNA. Recorded here are 140,000 or so distinct CDR3 sequences; the top ten clones represent around 10%. In germline, CDR1 is DFQATT, CDR2 SNEGSKA (reference sequence). This CDR3 has 16 residues. Note on this clonotype: Antigen specificity is unknown.

The sequence was collected from a man aged 18-30 years in good health. Material for sequencing was blood T cells: a sorted CD56 or NKG2C T cell subset, CD4+ or CD8+ T cells, or bulk PBMC T cells (not recorded which). This chain connects TRBV20-1 to TRBJ2-3; as DNA is missing, the TRBD1 call by TCRdb cannot be tested. CDR3 region: CSARVLGDWATDTQYF.